This TCR beta chain was retrieved from a study of T cells in Graves' hyperthyroidism and ophthalmopathy. The cohort's ophthalmopathy patients, a group with duration under 3 months, had a Clinical Activity Score of at least 3 and a NOSPECS grade of at least 4. Each 10 ml fresh peripheral blood draw supplied the PBMCs. V was clipped by 6 bases and J by 3 bases, with 11 bases between them. Germline CDR1 reads SEHNR; CDR2 reads FQNEAQ (reference sequence). The CDR3 length is 14 residues. Regions amplified from RNA transcripts were the TCR beta CDR3 regions. HTBI primers were employed in a first-round RT-PCR of the TCR CDR3. Each CDR3 protein gets one entry after TCRdb re-called the multiplex PCR reads with MiXCR. This sample yields 450,000 to 550,000 distinct CDR3 sequences, of which approximately 25% are seen a single time; roughly 10% belongs to the top ten. Study-wide results and limits: Researchers report that a 13 V-J model separated ophthalmopathy from stable hyperthyroidism.

About this clonotype itself: What it recognizes is unknown.

Sequencing was performed on blood. This sequence originates from a woman in her thirties with Graves' ophthalmopathy. This sequence joins TRBV7-9 and TRBJ2-2; possible D gene TRBD2, 5 bases. The CDR3 reads CASRYNGDTGELFF. DNA of the CDR3: TGTGCCAGCAGGTACAACGGGGACACCGGGGAGCTGTTTTTT.